The 18 T cell receptor beta chains reported below all come from one sample, sequenced in a study of quantifying T cell responses using KT2 cells. The overall study: Reverse transcription used primers in the TCR alpha and beta constant regions.

An oligo carrying a UMI was ligated to the cDNA 3' end. The first PCR ran 3 to 5 cycles with an equimolar RC1.1 and RC1.2 beta primer mix. One entry per CDR3 protein results from TCRdb running MiXCR on the UMI-ligation and nested PCR reads. The sample carries 40,000 or so distinct CDR3 sequences, approximately 17% recorded once. Sequencing input: PBMCs spiked with cells of the T cell clone KT2. These receptors originate from a human donor.

This clonotype was recorded a few times. CDR3 nucleotide sequence: TGCAGTGCTACGGAGGGCGTTAGCGGACCCGATACGCAGTATTTT. It is translated as CSATEGVSGPDTQYF. The rearrangement links TRBV20-1 to TRBJ2-3; a possible D gene is TRBD2 (6 bases). V lost 4 bases, J lost 6 bases, and 20 bases lay in between. The CDR3 consists of 15 residues. Germline V CDR1 and CDR2: DFQATT, SNEGSKA (reference sequence).

This clonotype came up a few times. The V gene is TRBV12-3 or TRBV12-4, the J gene TRBJ1-2, with a possible D match to TRBD1 (6 bases). The CDR3 has 15 amino acids. Trimming took off 1 base at V and 4 bases at J, with 13 bases between the two ends. The CDR3 loop reads CASSLVTSGAYGYTF. The CDR3 coding sequence is TGTGCCAGCAGTTTAGTAACCTCAGGGGCCTATGGCTACACCTTC.

The CDR3, as DNA: TGCGCCAGCAGCGTAGGACAGGGGGCGAAAAAACTGTTTTTT. Amino acids: CASSVGQGAKKLFF. The genes are TRBV4-1 and TRBJ1-4, with TRBD1 matching 11 bases. The CDR3 has 14 residues. The germline CDR1 and CDR2 sequences are MGHRA and YSYEKL. J gave up 9 bases and V 5 bases, and 5 bases lay outside the gene matches.

This clonotype has a handful of counts. The V call is TRBV24-1, the J call TRBJ2-1; D not certain. V gave up 0 bases and J gave up 6 bases, with 14 bases separating them. This CDR3 contains 16 residues. Germline V gives CDR1 KGHDR, CDR2 SFDVKD. In DNA, the CDR3 is TGTGCCACCAGTGATTTGAGGTTTGGAAGCACCAATGAGCAGTTCTTC. Amino acids: CATSDLRFGSTNEQFF.

A few counts support this clonotype. The gene calls are TRBV5-5 and TRBJ2-3, with 8 positions matching TRBD1. V was pared by 2 bases and J by 6 bases, with 8 bases of the junction left unmatched. The CDR3 has 15 amino acids. The germline V gene encodes CDR1 SGHKS and CDR2 YYEKEE (reference sequence). The CDR3 protein is CASSFSDRGGDTQYF. DNA for the CDR3: TGTGCCAGCAGCTTTAGTGACAGGGGAGGCGATACGCAGTATTTT.

This clonotype was found a few times. This chain connects TRBV29-1 to TRBJ1-1, with D uncertain. This CDR3 comprises 13 residues. The V gene lost 4 bases and the J gene lost 5 bases, with 14 bases spanning the gap. The V gene's germline CDR1 is SQVTM and CDR2 ANQGSEA. CDR3: CSVGNGVGTEAFF. For the CDR3, the DNA is TGCAGCGTTGGAAATGGGGTTGGGACTGAAGCTTTCTTT.

This clonotype was found many times. The chain has TRBV20-1 and TRBJ1-5; D gene ambiguous. Trimming stripped 0 bases from V and 11 bases from J, with 20 bases between. The CDR3 spans 15 residues. Germline V lookup: CDR1 DFQATT, CDR2 SNEGSKA (reference sequence). The CDR3 sequence is CSAREIIGDRGSQHF. As DNA, the CDR3 is TGCAGTGCTAGAGAGATAATTGGCGATCGGGGTTCCCAGCATTTT.

The genes are TRBV4-2 and TRBJ2-1; maybe TRBD2 (5 bases). This CDR3 comprises 13 residues. Germline-derived CDR1 and CDR2 are LGHNA and YNFKEQ. Trimming cost V 1 base and J 5 bases, with 6 bases left between them. CDR3 region: CASSQGGHNEQFF. The CDR3, as DNA: TGTGCCAGCAGCCAAGGAGGGCACAATGAGCAGTTCTTC.

The chain has TRBV5-6 and TRBJ1-2, with D tentatively TRBD1 (6 bases). Trimming pared 0 bases from V and 5 bases from J, leaving 11 bases between. The CDR3 is made up of 14 amino acids. Germline CDR1 reads SGHDT; CDR2 reads YYEEEE. CDR3 in DNA: TGTGCCAGCAGCTTGGCAGGGGTCCGATATGGCTACACCTTC. This codes for CASSLAGVRYGYTF.

About this clonotype itself: The junction does not match germline at one end; this may be a read error. The chain has TRBV20-1 and TRBJ1-2; 7 bases agree with TRBD1. The CDR3 contains 13 residues. CDR1 DFQATT and CDR2 SNEGSKA come from the germline V gene (reference sequence). CDR3 bases: TGCAGTGCTAGAGAAGGGACAGCCTATGGCTACAACTTC. Translating it yields CSAREGTAYGYNF.

On this clonotype: An end of the junction differs from the germline gene, which may be a read error. The chain uses TRBV20-1 and TRBJ1-1; no clear D. This CDR3 region has 12 residues. CDR1 and CDR2 from the germline V gene are DFQATT and SNEGSKA (reference sequence). The CDR3 region has the DNA TGCAGTGCCAGGACGGGGAACGCTGAAGCTTTCTTT. Translated, it gives CSARTGNAEAFF.

The rearrangement uses TRBV7-9 and TRBJ2-2, with TRBD1 matching 7 bases. The CDR3 spans 12 residues. Per the germline V gene, CDR1 is SEHNR and CDR2 is FQNEAQ (reference sequence). V lost 8 bases to trimming and J lost 6 bases; unmatched junction nucleotides: 3. The CDR3 DNA sequence: TGTGCCAGCTCAGGGGGACCCGGGGAGCTGTTTTTT. Translating it yields CASSGGPGELFF.

The sample holds a few counts of this clonotype. The chain is built from TRBV7-3 and TRBJ2-1; 15 bases align to TRBD2. The V and J ends lost 5 bases and 7 bases, in that order; junction bases with no gene match: 12. There are 18 residues in the CDR3. Per the germline V gene, CDR1 is SGHTA and CDR2 is FQGTGA. DNA for the CDR3: TGTGCCAGCAGCCCCAACGGCGGGACTAGCGGGAGGATGAATGAGCAGTTCTTC. As protein: CASSPNGGTSGRMNEQFF.

In this sample, this clonotype turned up a few times. This chain joins TRBV5-6 and TRBJ1-2, with D tentatively TRBD1 (5 bases). Germline assignment: CDR1 SGHDT and CDR2 YYEEEE. Deletions cut 4 bases from V and 6 bases from J, with 19 bases between. The CDR3 sequence is 15 residues long. CDR3 in amino acids: CASSGDSFAIDGYTF. As DNA, the CDR3 is TGTGCCAGCAGCGGCGACAGTTTCGCAATAGATGGCTACACCTTC.

This clonotype was found many times. The V and J genes are TRBV20-1 and TRBJ2-7; 11 bases align to TRBD2. The CDR3 contains 16 residues. The V gene end was trimmed by 5 bases and the J gene end by 5 bases; junction bases not matched to a gene: 14. Per germline, CDR1 DFQATT and CDR2 SNEGSKA (reference sequence). CDR3 protein: CSASRWGSGRGDEQYF. The CDR3 DNA sequence: TGCAGTGCTTCCAGATGGGGTAGCGGGAGGGGGGACGAGCAGTACTTC.

This clonotype showed up just a few times. The V call is TRBV20-1, the J call TRBJ2-7; D call uncertain. Between the trimmed V and J ends, which lost 6 bases and 2 bases, there was a span of 11 bases. CDR1 DFQATT and CDR2 SNEGSKA come from the germline V gene (reference sequence). The CDR3 is 12 residues long. CDR3 protein: CSAVLPPYEQYF. The CDR3 coding sequence is TGCAGTGCCGTTCTACCCCCCTACGAGCAGTACTTC.

This clonotype was seen a few times. This chain joins TRBV7-2 and TRBJ2-7, with 8 bases lining up with TRBD2. The V and J ends lost 1 base and 0 bases, in that order; junction bases with no gene match: 5. The germline CDR1 and CDR2 sequences are SGHTA and FQGNSA. The CDR3 spans 16 residues. The CDR3 spells CASSLGLSGTSYEQYF. CDR3 in DNA: TGTGCCAGCAGCTTAGGGCTTAGCGGGACCTCCTACGAGCAGTACTTC.

This clonotype came up a few times. This chain uses TRBV6-1 with TRBJ2-7; unclear D gene. Trimming shortened V by 8 bases and J by 3 bases, and 17 bases separated the two germline ends. Germline V gene data show CDR1 as MNHNS and CDR2 as SASEGT. The CDR3 contains 14 residues. CDR3 nucleotide sequence: TGTGCCAGCTTCCGACTCCAGGCCGACTACGAGCAGTACTTC. Its protein product is CASFRLQADYEQYF.